Detailed here is one T cell receptor (beta chain). In this sample, this clonotype turned up a few times. The antigen this receptor binds is unknown. No much larger clonotype is one base removed from it; base qualities were not supplied. V gives up 2 bases and J gives up 4 bases, and the segment between their germline ends measures 13 bases. Looking up the germline V gene yields CDR1 SGHDT and CDR2 YYEEEE. The CDR3 goes from the cysteine to the phenylalanine over 14 residues. Only the CDR3 part of the read is kept: 42 bases, read in frame from the first base. The data belong to a study of post-analysis software for immune sequencing data (dated by TCRdb to between 2014 and 2016). Describing the broader study: Disease courses on record covered relapsing-remitting, secondary progressive and progressive-relapsing multiple sclerosis, though some patients had no subtype annotation. The patient repertoires were compared against roughly 12 previously published healthy control repertoires obtained from donors aged roughly 6 to 28 years. A subset of samples was prepared in parallel using single-end sample barcoding, then pooled and co-amplified after Illumina adapter ligation.

To demonstrate the VDJtools post-analysis software, the study profiled TCR beta repertoires from the peripheral blood of about a dozen young patients with multiple sclerosis. The multiple sclerosis patients were children and adolescents between roughly 6 and 16 years of age. General findings and caveats noted by the study authors: Patients showed significantly higher frequencies than controls for a handful of TRBV segments, among them TRBV5-6, TRBV5-1 and TRBV20-1. Significantly lower normalized Chao1 diversity was found in multiple sclerosis patients than in controls, suggesting substantial peripheral T-cell clonal expansion. The control group was slightly older than the multiple sclerosis patient group. When samples were clustered directly using the F measure, samples prepared in the same batch co-clustered strongly, which prompted a batch-effect correction.

The library was obtained by PCR. Sequencing relied on an Illumina HiSeq 2500. Unique molecular identifiers were incorporated into TCR beta cDNA libraries to reduce PCR and sequencing biases. Per 1 to 10 million input T cells, approximately 500,000 cDNA molecules were obtained, such that each molecule approximated one T cell. The same protocol used for the earlier healthy control dataset was applied to prepare and sequence the patient libraries. Within a given batch, samples were prepared together, multiplexed and sequenced on the same HiSeq lane. Per the original workflow: MIGEC handled the raw barcoded reads, throwing out single-read molecular identifier groups before consensus assembly and CDR3 extraction. Clonotype tables were post-analysed with VDJtools, and diversity was normalized by down-sampling all datasets to the smallest sample size. Repertoire overlap clustering matched CDR3 amino acid but not nucleotide sequences to correct batch-related cross-sample contamination. TCRdb ran its own pipeline on the public reads, namely fastp trimming at Q25 and MiXCR clone calling, and kept in-frame beta chains. Records with the same CDR3 protein are collapsed into one entry carrying the most frequent genes and DNA. TCRdb assigned the V and J calls; the authors' analysis was not used. This sample lists about 620,000 distinct CDR3 sequences; 44% were detected once. The top ten clonotypes cover 1.5% to 2% of the sample.

The receptor's source is a girl aged 5-17 years with multiple sclerosis. The sequence joins TRBV5-6 to TRBJ2-7; a tentative D call is TRBD1 (6 bases match). What was sequenced was blood. The CDR3 reads as follows: CASSFQQGLYEQYF. Here is the DNA: TGTGCCAGCAGCTTCCAACAGGGTCTTTACGAGCAGTACTTC.